The TCR beta chain under discussion was sequenced for a study of blood T cells in healthy people across ages. With a J-beta primer mix and a sample-barcoded 5' primer, a second PCR ran about 7 to 12 cycles. TCRdb re-called the 5' RACE reads with MiXCR, one entry per CDR3 protein. The table includes 1.5 million to 2 million distinct CDR3 sequences, around half detected once. The CDR3 totals 15 residues. CDR1 and CDR2 from the germline V gene are SGHDN and FVKESK. A word on this clonotype: Germline and junction disagree at one end, which may indicate a read error.

Sequenced sample: blood. V and J are TRBV14 and TRBJ2-7; possible D gene TRBD2, 5 bases. The last part of the DNA fits TRBJ2-5 better; the J call may be wrong. The source is a middle-aged woman in good health. DNA for the CDR3: TGTGCCAGTAGCCAAGATTATCACGGGAAAGAGACCCAGTACTTC. Its protein product is CASSQDYHGKETQYF.